The 22 T cell receptor beta chains reported below all come from one sample, sequenced in a study of T cells in Graves' hyperthyroidism and ophthalmopathy. There were TCR beta CDR3 regions amplified from RNA transcripts. With the HTBI primer set, the TCR CDR3 went through a first round of RT-PCR. MiXCR, run by TCRdb on the multiplex PCR reads, gives a single entry per CDR3 protein. The sample has approximately 590,000 distinct CDR3 sequences; 15% to 18% are singletons. The sample taken for sequencing was blood. These receptor sequences come from a woman aged 30 to 39 with Graves' hyperthyroidism.

This clonotype occurred many times. The rearrangement links TRBV6-1 to TRBJ1-1; D is perhaps TRBD1 (5 bases). Germline loops: CDR1 MNHNS, CDR2 SASEGT. V gave up 7 bases and J gave up 7 bases, with 19 bases separating them. The CDR3 sequence is 14 residues long. The CDR3 region has the DNA TGTGCCAGCACCCCCATGCCAGGGTTCGGTGAAGCTTTCTTT. Translated, it gives CASTPMPGFGEAFF.

This clonotype was detected a few times. The chain is built from TRBV20-1 and TRBJ2-5; D could derive from TRBD1 or TRBD2 (5 bases each). The CDR3 spans 15 residues. The V gene's germline CDR1 is DFQATT and CDR2 SNEGSKA (reference sequence). V was clipped by 4 bases and J by 6 bases, with 21 bases between them. In DNA form, the CDR3 reads TGCAGTGCTACCCCCCCCCGAGGGGATGTACAGACCCAGTACTTC. Protein product: CSATPPRGDVQTQYF.

This clonotype was counted many times. This sequence joins TRBV30 and TRBJ2-1, with D possibly being TRBD2 (6 bases). Germline assignment: CDR1 GTSNPN and CDR2 SVGIG (reference sequence). Trimming left V 7 bases short and J 6 bases short, with 16 bases between. This CDR3 spans 13 amino acids. The CDR3 region has the DNA TGTGCCTTGCCCACTAGCTCGGCCAATGAGCAGTTCTTC. Protein: CALPTSSANEQFF.

V usage is TRBV20-1 and J usage is TRBJ1-5; 11 bases line up with TRBD1. The CDR3 has 15 residues. The germline V gene encodes CDR1 DFQATT and CDR2 SNEGSKA (reference sequence). With 3 bases clipped from V and 11 bases from J, the junction kept 12 bases outside the gene matches. This CDR3 reads CSASGTGGVGTAQHF. CDR3 DNA sequence: TGCAGTGCTAGCGGGACAGGGGGAGTAGGTACGGCCCAGCATTTT.

This clonotype appeared a few times. The chain recombines TRBV4-2 with TRBJ1-1; TRBD1 matches 8 bases. Germline V gene lookup returns CDR1 LGHNA and CDR2 YNFKEQ. The CDR3 length is 15 residues. With V trimmed by 1 base and J by 1 base, 2 bases remained unmatched. CDR3 nucleotides: TGTGCCAGCAGCCAAGGGGACAGGAAGAACACTGAAGCTTTCTTT. Translating gives CASSQGDRKNTEAFF.

As to this clonotype: A much larger clone differs by one base, so this may be a read error. Because it lacks the conserved phenylalanine or tryptophan at the end, this CDR3 is likely a read error. The rearrangement joins TRBV7-9 to TRBJ1-4; D call uncertain. The CDR3 has 16 residues. From germline, CDR1 is SEHNR and CDR2 FQNEAQ (reference sequence). The ends were cut back, 5 bases at V and 5 bases at J, with 18 bases in the middle. CDR3 bases: TGTGCCAGCAGCCACCCAGGCCCCCAGTCGAATGAAAAACTGTTTATT. This translates into CASSHPGPQSNEKLFI.

This clonotype was seen more than once but under ten times. A far larger clone is one base from this, pointing to a likely read error. The chain combines TRBV28 with TRBJ2-7; possible D gene TRBD1, 6 bases. Germline V gene data show CDR1 as MDHEN and CDR2 as SYDVKM. The CDR3 has 13 amino acids. The CDR3 region has the DNA TGTGCCAGCAGTCCGGGACAATCCTGCGAGCAGTACTTC. Amino acid sequence: CASSPGQSCEQYF.

This clonotype was seen at least ten times. The chain carries TRBV24-1 and TRBJ2-3; D possibly corresponds to TRBD2 (5 bases). The V and J ends lost 9 bases and 2 bases respectively, with 14 bases between them. Germline V gives CDR1 KGHDR, CDR2 SFDVKD. The CDR3 length is 14 residues. The CDR3 sequence: CATGDPDYTDTQYF. CDR3 in DNA: TGTGCCACCGGAGATCCAGACTACACAGATACGCAGTATTTT.

The chain couples TRBV20-1 to TRBJ2-7; tentative D call: TRBD2 (5 bases). The V gene lost 3 bases and the J gene lost 2 bases, with 14 bases spanning the gap. In germline, CDR1 is DFQATT, CDR2 SNEGSKA (reference sequence). The CDR3 loop spans 14 amino acids. CDR3 sequence reads: CSASSYPEAYEQYF. For the CDR3, the DNA is TGCAGTGCTAGTTCCTACCCGGAGGCCTACGAGCAGTACTTC.

This clonotype was detected only a few times. V is TRBV4-3 and J is TRBJ2-7, with D hard to call. The germline CDR1 and CDR2 sequences are LGHNA and YSLEER. Trimming removed 0 bases at V and 4 bases at J, with 16 bases between. The CDR3 has 16 amino acids. The CDR3 is CASSQDFKGIGYEQYF. The CDR3 DNA reads TGCGCCAGCAGCCAAGATTTTAAGGGTATAGGATACGAGCAGTACTTC.

The genes are TRBV5-1 and TRBJ1-5; TRBD1 might be the D (5 bases). V lost 5 bases, J lost 4 bases, and 10 bases lay in between. The CDR3 has 13 residues. CDR1 is SGHRS and CDR2 is YFSETQ in the germline V gene. CDR3 sequence (DNA): TGCGCCAGCAGTGGGGGTCTGAATCAGCCCCAGCATTTT. It encodes CASSGGLNQPQHF.

In this sample, this clonotype turned up many times. The chain has TRBV30 and TRBJ2-7; D could derive from TRBD1 or TRBD2 (5 bases each). V was cut by 2 bases and J by 4 bases, with 18 bases left in between. The CDR3 is 15 amino acids. Germline V gene lookup returns CDR1 GTSNPN and CDR2 SVGIG (reference sequence). CDR3 sequence: CAWSRGGYSNYEQYF. The CDR3 bases are TGTGCCTGGAGTCGGGGCGGTTACTCAAATTACGAGCAGTACTTC.

In this sample, this clonotype turned up many times. The chain employs TRBV20-1 and TRBJ2-1, with 11 bases identical to TRBD2. Germline V gene data show CDR1 as DFQATT and CDR2 as SNEGSKA (reference sequence). CDR3 length: 16 amino acids. CDR3 amino acids: CRAGPRTSGFPNEQFF. CDR3 nucleotides: TGCAGAGCAGGACCGAGGACTAGCGGGTTTCCCAATGAGCAGTTCTTC.

The table lists this clonotype with many counts. The CDR3 loop reads CASSLESGGGANTEAFF. For the CDR3, the DNA is TGTGCCAGCAGTTTAGAAAGTGGGGGGGGCGCCAACACTGAAGCTTTCTTT. The J gene is TRBJ1-1, the V gene TRBV12-3 or TRBV12-4; possible D gene TRBD1, 6 bases. V was clipped by 1 base and J by 2 bases, with 17 bases between them. CDR3 size: 17 residues.

This clonotype was detected many times. The J gene is TRBJ1-3, the V gene TRBV11-2; no clear D gene. The CDR3 sequence is 14 residues long. CDR1 is SGHAT, CDR2 FQNNGV, per germline. V dropped 0 bases and J dropped 2 bases, with 5 bases sitting between them. The CDR3 DNA sequence: TGTGCCAGCAGCTTAGAAGGGACTGGAAACACCATATATTTT. Its translation is CASSLEGTGNTIYF.

This clonotype came up a few times. V gene TRBV6-2 or TRBV6-3 combines with J gene TRBJ1-1; the D is unclear. Germline CDR1 reads MNHEY; CDR2 reads SVGEGT. Trimming shortened V by 3 bases and J by 1 base, and 6 bases separated the two germline ends. The CDR3 has 13 amino acids. The DNA of the CDR3 is TGTGCCAGCAGTTATGAGACGAACACTGAAGCTTTCTTT. This sequence encodes CASSYETNTEAFF.

This clonotype was found many times. Here the CDR3 DNA reads TGCGCCAGCAGCTTGGAAGGGAATCTCGCTGAAGCTTTCTTT. Protein: CASSLEGNLAEAFF. The chain has TRBV5-1 and TRBJ1-1; D remains ambiguous. V was clipped by 0 bases and J by 6 bases, with 12 bases between them. The CDR3 extends over 14 amino acids. Germline loops: CDR1 SGHRS, CDR2 YFSETQ.

This clonotype was seen only a few times. The chain joins TRBV28 to TRBJ2-5; 7 nucleotides match TRBD1. The V and J ends lost 7 bases and 2 bases, in that order; junction bases with no gene match: 4. The CDR3 has 13 amino acids. The V gene's germline CDR1 is MDHEN and CDR2 SYDVKM. The CDR3 loop is CASTIRGQETQYF. The DNA for the CDR3 is TGTGCCAGCACGATCAGGGGGCAAGAGACCCAGTACTTC.

This clonotype appeared a few times. This chain uses TRBV5-1 with TRBJ2-7; D possibly corresponds to TRBD2 (6 bases). The CDR3 length is 14 residues. From germline, CDR1 is SGHRS and CDR2 YFSETQ. Trimming removed 0 bases at V and 2 bases at J, with 9 bases between. CDR3 amino acids: CASSLEGGPYEQYF. The DNA for the CDR3 is TGCGCCAGCAGCTTGGAGGGAGGCCCCTACGAGCAGTACTTC.

This chain links TRBV7-3 with TRBJ2-5; the D call may be TRBD1 or TRBD2 (5 bases each). Deletions cut 1 base from V and 5 bases from J, with 17 bases between. CDR1 SGHTA and CDR2 FQGTGA come from the germline V gene. This CDR3 has 16 residues. The CDR3 here is CASSLSRDRVGETQYF. For the CDR3, the DNA is TGTGCCAGCAGCTTAAGTCGGGACCGGGTAGGGGAGACCCAGTACTTC.

There are many counts of this clonotype. The chain couples TRBV10-3 to TRBJ2-1, with TRBD1 identical over 11 bases. Germline loops: CDR1 ENHRY, CDR2 SYGVKD. V lost 4 bases, J lost 4 bases, and 6 bases stayed unmatched. This CDR3 is built from 16 residues. The CDR3 DNA follows: TGTGCCATCAGTGGGACAGGGGGCGCGACGTACAATGAGCAGTTCTTC. It encodes CAISGTGGATYNEQFF.

This clonotype has ten or more counts. The chain carries TRBV2 and TRBJ2-2, with a weak D call TRBD1 (5 bases). Germline CDR1 and CDR2: SNHLY and FYNNEI. Trimming shortened V by 3 bases and J by 1 base, and 15 bases separated the two germline ends. The CDR3 extends over 17 amino acids. CDR3 sequence reads: CASSDPFAQVNTGELFF. CDR3 sequence (DNA): TGTGCCAGCAGTGACCCTTTCGCACAGGTGAACACCGGGGAGCTGTTTTTT. Supplemented by reference TRBV2 and TRBJ2-2, the full variable domain reads EPEVTQTPSHQVTQMGQEVILRCVPISNHLYFYWYRQILGQKVEFLVSFYNNEISEKSEIFDDQFSVERPDGSNFTLKIRSTKLEDSAMYFCASSDPFAQVNTGELFFGEGSRLTVL.